This T cell receptor beta chain is drawn from a study of tumor and adjacent non-tumor tissue in lung cancer. TCRbeta libraries were built with three rounds of nested PCR, modified from ARM-PCR. TCRdb called the multiplex PCR reads again in MiXCR, with one record for every CDR3 protein. This repertoire shows some 97,000 distinct CDR3 sequences, 55% to 65% found once; its top ten account for approximately 19%. As to this clonotype: What it binds is not known. At one end the junction does not follow the germline gene, possibly because of a read error.

This sample's RNA came from whole unsorted tissue. This non-tumor lung sample came from over 3 cm beyond the tumor edge. Study findings and constraints: Tumor tissue had significantly higher TCR diversity than normal lung.

The receptor comes from a man aged 30 to 39 with non-small cell lung cancer. Sequencing used distant non-tumor lung tissue.

CDR3 coding DNA: TGTGCCAGCATCCAAGTCGGGATGACCTTTGAAGCTTTCTTT. Amino acids: CASIQVGMTFEAFF. The chain recombines TRBV4-2 with TRBJ1-1; D uncertain. The CDR3 is made up of 14 amino acids. Germline assignment: CDR1 LGHNA and CDR2 YNFKEQ.